This T cell receptor beta chain was recovered during a study of control samples from healthy donors and cancer patients. The CDR3 spans 14 residues. V trimming: 4 bases; J trimming: 5 bases; junction bases outside the gene matches: 4. The germline CDR1 and CDR2 sequences are LGHDT and YNNKEL (reference sequence). Profiling relied on immunoSEQ multiplex PCR, and the TCRdb table lists in-frame clones only, not all of them. The table has over 65,000 clones, roughly 91% seen once. Material for sequencing was PBMCs. The chain combines TRBV3-1 (or the pseudogene TRBV3-2) with TRBJ2-5; 10 bases align to TRBD2. The receptor was derived from a woman aged 50 to 60 with colorectal cancer. The CDR3 DNA follows: TGTGCCAGCAGCCCAACTAGCGGGGCGGAGACCCAGTACTTC. Translating it yields CASSPTSGAETQYF.